Below, 17 T cell receptor beta chains from the same sample are listed, as sequenced in a study of cytomegalovirus exposure and HLA in healthy donors. PCR used 60 Vbeta primers and 13 Jbeta primers. Produced via immunoSEQ multiplex PCR; TCRdb's table is partial and in-frame only. The sample carries about 170,000 clones, roughly 84% recorded once. Specimen: PBMCs. Receptors were obtained from a boy aged 2-15 years in good health and CMV-seronegative.

With respect to this clone: The junction departs from germline at one end; a sequencing error may be responsible. The chain employs TRBV14 and TRBJ2-3; 13 nucleotides align to TRBD2. Per the germline V gene, CDR1 is SGHDN and CDR2 is FVKESK. The CDR3 covers 16 residues. CDR3 DNA sequence: TGTGCCAACAGCCAACGGGGACTAGCGGGAACAGATACGCAGTATTTT. Protein: CANSQRGLAGTDTQYF.

The chain joins TRBV5-4 to TRBJ1-1; D ambiguous. The germline V gene encodes CDR1 SGHNT and CDR2 YYREEE (reference sequence). The CDR3 covers 12 residues. V gave up 2 bases and J gave up 9 bases, with 11 bases separating them. CDR3 protein: CASSLKGGKAFF. CDR3 DNA: TGTGCCAGCAGCTTAAAGGGAGGAAAAGCTTTCTTT.

The V gene is TRBV6-1, the J gene TRBJ1-2; D might be TRBD1 (6 bases). V was pared by 2 bases and J by 2 bases, with 9 bases between. In germline, CDR1 is MNHNS, CDR2 SASEGT. The CDR3 loop spans 14 amino acids. CDR3 amino acids: CASSEQGTNYGYTF. CDR3 sequence (DNA): TGTGCCAGCAGTGAACAGGGGACGAACTATGGCTACACCTTC.

This chain joins TRBV6-1 and TRBJ1-2; the match to TRBD1 covers 8 bases. V shed 4 bases and J 3 bases; nucleotides not matched to a gene: 16. Looked up from germline, CDR1 is MNHNS and CDR2 is SASEGT. The CDR3 totals 18 residues. CDR3 sequence reads: CASSAWAGQGGLDYGYTF. The CDR3 DNA reads TGTGCCAGCAGTGCTTGGGCCGGACAGGGAGGATTAGACTATGGCTACACCTTC.

The V gene is TRBV30, the J gene TRBJ2-5; D possibly corresponds to TRBD2 (6 bases). The germline V and J ends were trimmed by 4 bases and 0 bases, with 18 bases remaining between them. This CDR3 region has 16 residues. Germline V gene data show CDR1 as GTSNPN and CDR2 as SVGIG (reference sequence). The CDR3 reads CAWNNGGPGHQETQYF. The CDR3 DNA sequence: TGTGCCTGGAACAACGGGGGACCCGGCCACCAAGAGACCCAGTACTTC.

V usage is TRBV7-8 and J usage is TRBJ2-2; 13 positions agree with TRBD2. Trimming at V came to 5 bases and at J to 7 bases, leaving 10 bases not matched to a gene. CDR1 is SGHVS, CDR2 FQNEAQ, per germline. This CDR3 is 17 amino acids long. The CDR3 nucleotides are TGTGCCAGCAGCCCGCTCACTAGCGGGAGGGCCATCGGGGAGCTGTTTTTT. It codes for CASSPLTSGRAIGELFF.

The sample holds a few counts of this clone. The V and J genes are TRBV4-1 and TRBJ1-1, with 8 positions matching TRBD1. The CDR3 spans 14 residues. V lost 1 base and J lost 4; bases outside the gene matches: 2. Germline V CDR1 and CDR2: MGHRA, YSYEKL. The CDR3 loop is CASSQGDRFTEAFF. The DNA of the CDR3 is TGCGCCAGCAGCCAAGGGGACAGGTTCACTGAAGCTTTCTTT.

The chain combines TRBV29-1 with TRBJ2-7; the D is unclear. Trimming took 6 bases from V and 2 from J, leaving 8 bases between them. This CDR3 has 11 residues. Germline loops: CDR1 SQVTM, CDR2 ANQGSEA. The CDR3 DNA sequence: TGCAGCGTGCGCGATGCCTACGAGCAGTACTTC. Protein product: CSVRDAYEQYF.

CDR3 sequence: CASRLDRGGPDGYTF. CDR3 in DNA: TGTGCCAGCAGGTTGGACAGGGGAGGGCCTGATGGCTACACCTTC. V is TRBV7-6 and J is TRBJ1-2; TRBD1 aligns across 9 bases. Germline-derived CDR1 and CDR2 are SGHVS and FNYEAQ. CDR3 length: 15 amino acids. The V segment lost 6 bases and the J segment 6 bases; nucleotides outside the gene matches: 11.

The rearrangement joins TRBV11-2 to TRBJ2-1, with 8 bases aligning to TRBD2. The CDR3 contains 14 residues. With 0 bases clipped from V and 10 bases from J, the junction kept 5 bases outside the gene matches. Germline V gene data show CDR1 as SGHAT and CDR2 as FQNNGV. The CDR3 bases are TGTGCCAGCAGCTTAGATCCAGCGGGAGAAGAGCAGTTCTTC. It yields the protein CASSLDPAGEEQFF.

The chain couples TRBV6-5 to TRBJ1-1; 10 bases map to TRBD1. The CDR3 has 14 amino acids. Per germline, CDR1 MNHEY and CDR2 SVGAGI. After removal of 8 bases from V and 3 bases from J, the junction contained 6 bases not matched to a gene. CDR3 residues: CASGQGGSYTEAFF. In nucleotides, the CDR3 is TGTGCCAGCGGACAGGGGGGCTCGTACACTGAAGCTTTCTTT.

V usage is TRBV27 and J usage is TRBJ1-4; 11 nucleotides agree with TRBD1. J was trimmed by 7 bases and V by 10 bases; bases with no gene match: 2. Per the germline V gene, CDR1 is MNHEY and CDR2 is SMNVEV (reference sequence). CDR3 length equals 12 residues. CDR3 DNA: TGTGCCACCGGGACAGGGGGTGAAAAACTGTTTTTT. Amino acid sequence: CATGTGGEKLFF.

This clone has just one count. The chain recombines TRBV7-2 with TRBJ2-5, with a tentative D call TRBD1 (6 bases). The germline V and J ends were trimmed by 1 base and 5 bases, with 11 bases remaining between them. Looked up from germline, CDR1 is SGHTA and CDR2 is FQGNSA. The CDR3 loop spans 14 amino acids. The CDR3 nucleotides are TGTGCCAGCAGCTTAGTTGGGGGCCTGGAGACCCAGTACTTC. The encoded protein is CASSLVGGLETQYF.

This chain joins TRBV6-6 and TRBJ1-1; 12 nucleotides match TRBD1. J lost 6 bases, V lost 5 bases, and 7 bases had no gene match. Germline V CDR1 and CDR2: MNHNY, SVGAGI (reference sequence). The CDR3 length is 15 residues. The CDR3 sequence is CASSPGDRGRAEAFF. The CDR3 DNA follows: TGTGCCAGCAGTCCCGGGGACAGGGGGCGCGCTGAAGCTTTCTTT.

This chain uses TRBV5-4 with TRBJ2-3; TRBD1 matches at 10 bases. From germline, CDR1 is SGHNT and CDR2 YYREEE (reference sequence). J gave up 0 bases and V 4 bases, and 5 bases lay outside the gene matches. The CDR3 extends over 16 amino acids. The DNA of the CDR3 is TGTGCCAGCAGCGCGACAGGGGGCCGAAGCACAGATACGCAGTATTTT. This translates into CASSATGGRSTDTQYF.

The chain links TRBV6-4 to TRBJ2-3; 10 bases align to TRBD2. CDR3 length equals 16 residues. Trimming removed 3 bases from V and 2 bases from J; junction bases left unmatched: 5. CDR1 is MRHNA and CDR2 is SNTAGT in the germline V gene. The CDR3 sequence: CASSEAGGPITDTQYF. CDR3 DNA: TGTGCCAGCAGTGAAGCGGGAGGGCCAATCACAGATACGCAGTATTTT.

The chain is built from TRBV7-6 and TRBJ1-2; D might be TRBD1 (5 bases). There are 19 residues in the CDR3. Trimming took 3 bases from V and 7 from J, leaving 30 bases between them. The V gene's germline CDR1 is SGHVS and CDR2 FNYEAQ. The CDR3 spells CASSFLRYRYRLVAGGYTF. CDR3 in DNA: TGTGCCAGCAGCTTTCTTAGATACAGGTATCGCTTGGTGGCTGGTGGCTACACCTTC.